The clone carrying this T cell receptor (beta chain) was seen just once. Its target is unknown. Culture proceeded for under twelve days, and CD4+ T cells were then isolated. Each participant received a vaccine that was either BNT162b2 or mRNA-1273, given as two doses. The method was immunoSEQ multiplex PCR; TCRdb's version includes in-frame clones alone and lacks a portion of them. Of fewer than 55,000 clones detected, 70% appear once; the ten largest clones hold 5.5% to 8%. The CDR3 covers 16 residues. V gave up 1 base and J gave up 5 bases, with 15 bases separating them. Germline CDR1 SGHVS, CDR2 FQNEAQ. The record originates from a study of vaccination effects on CD4 cells after COVID-19. Study in general: Expansion of antigen-specific CD4+ T cells with viral peptide pools was carried out by the ViraFEST assay before sequencing.

V and J are TRBV7-8 and TRBJ1-5; D is possibly TRBD1 (6 bases). This TCR came from a human donor who received a COVID-19 vaccine. The specimen was CD4+ T cells from PBMCs cultured without peptide, collected after COVID-19 vaccination. CDR3 loop: CASSLVFWAGDQPQHF. CDR3 bases: TGTGCCAGCAGCTTAGTGTTTTGGGCAGGGGATCAGCCCCAGCATTTT. Supplemented by reference TRBV7-8 and TRBJ1-5, the full variable domain reads GAGVSQSPRYKVAKRGQDVALRCDPISGHVSLFWYQQALGQGPEFLTYFQNEAQLDKSGLPSDRFFAERPEGSVSTLKIQRTQQEDSAVYLCASSLVFWAGDQPQHFGDGTRLSIL.